The 5 T cell receptor beta chains given below trace back to one sample, sequenced in a study of blood T cell repertoires in COVID-19. This table comes from immunoSEQ multiplex PCR, and its TCRdb copy is limited to in-frame clones, with some not included. The sample lists around 190,000 clones; more than 85% were seen once. The specimen was peripheral blood. Every receptor here comes from a man aged 25 to 45 with acute or convalescent COVID-19.

V is TRBV3-1 (or the pseudogene TRBV3-2) and J is TRBJ1-4; 7 nucleotides match TRBD1. Germline CDR1 LGHDT, CDR2 YNNKEL (reference sequence). J was trimmed by 7 bases and V by 2 bases; bases with no gene match: 7. The CDR3 runs 15 residues. The CDR3 spells CASSQQSSGGEKLFF. The CDR3 DNA reads as TGTGCCAGCAGCCAACAATCTTCAGGGGGTGAAAAACTGTTTTTT.

The chain uses TRBV11-2 and TRBJ1-4; TRBD1 agrees at 10 bases. V gave up 5 bases and J gave up 3 bases; unmatched junction bases: 3. Germline V lookup: CDR1 SGHAT, CDR2 FQNNGV. This CDR3 has 15 amino acids. This CDR3 is CASSRQGASNEKLFF. The CDR3 DNA reads TGTGCCAGCAGCCGACAGGGGGCTTCTAATGAAAAACTGTTTTTT.

This chain joins TRBV9 and TRBJ2-1; 7 positions match TRBD2. Per germline, CDR1 SGDLS and CDR2 YYNGEE. The CDR3 is 15 amino acids. The V and J ends lost 4 bases and 7 bases, in that order; junction bases with no gene match: 11. The CDR3 coding sequence is TGTGCCAGCAGCCCTCGACTAGCCTGGTCGAATGAGCAGTTCTTC. Translating it yields CASSPRLAWSNEQFF.

This chain uses TRBV6-5 with TRBJ2-3; D unclear. This CDR3 region has 13 residues. The ends were cut back, 7 bases at V and 6 bases at J, with 14 bases in the middle. The germline V gene encodes CDR1 MNHEY and CDR2 SVGAGI. Here the CDR3 DNA reads TGTGCCAGCAATATTGTGGTCGAGGATACGCAGTATTTT. It is translated as CASNIVVEDTQYF.

The chain has TRBV5-4 and TRBJ2-2; a possible D gene is TRBD2 (6 bases). Trimming removed 0 bases at V and 8 bases at J, with 8 bases between. Germline values: CDR1 SGHNT, CDR2 YYREEE (reference sequence). The CDR3 spans 13 residues. CDR3 protein: CASSLELAGELFF. CDR3 DNA sequence: TGTGCCAGCAGCTTGGAACTAGCTGGGGAGCTGTTTTTT.